This TCR beta chain was sequenced for a study of T cell responses to AZD1222 COVID-19 vaccine. This CDR3 spans 16 amino acids. J lost 0 bases, V lost 4 bases, and 6 bases had no gene match. CDR1 is LGHDT, CDR2 YNNKEL, per germline (reference sequence). The protocol was immunoSEQ multiplex PCR, while the TCRdb copy is restricted to in-frame clones and leaves out a portion. This table has roughly 140,000 clones, 75% to 90% appearing once. The V and J genes are TRBV3-1 (or the pseudogene TRBV3-2) and TRBJ1-3; 7 nucleotides line up with TRBD1. Sequencing was performed on peripheral blood, taken 28 days after the second AZD1222 dose. The receptor was derived from an adult who received the AZD1222 COVID-19 vaccine. In DNA form, the CDR3 reads TGTGCCAGCAGCCCAGGGGGACGGATCTCTGGAAACACCATATATTTT. Translation gives CASSPGGRISGNTIYF.